The present T cell receptor (beta chain) was sequenced within a study of blood T cell repertoires in COVID-19. Turning to the study itself: Acute-phase and convalescent COVID-19 samples originated in the United States, Italy and Spain.

CDR1 KGHSH and CDR2 LQKENI come from the germline V gene. V lost 6 bases to trimming and J lost 4 bases, with 6 bases between them. This CDR3 is built from 12 residues. In the source study's methods: Reference gene primer amplification yielded estimated nucleated cell counts. The table came from immunoSEQ multiplex PCR; TCRdb's copy has only in-frame clones and leaves some out. V and J calls and clone size are as listed in that table; D and trimming were resolved from the DNA. Found here are about 250,000 clones, about 85% of them singletons; the top ten hold roughly 3%. This chain joins TRBV18 and TRBJ2-2; no clear D gene. What was sequenced was peripheral blood. This clonotype originated in a man younger than 35 with active or convalescent COVID-19. CDR3 nucleotides: TGTGCCAGCTCTAGTAGCACCGGGGAGCTGTTTTTT. Amino acid sequence: CASSSSTGELFF. Supplemented by reference TRBV18 and TRBJ2-2, the full variable domain reads NAGVMQNPRHLVRRRGQEARLRCSPMKGHSHVYWYRQLPEEGLKFMVYLQKENIIDESGMPKERFSAEFPKEGPSILRIQQVVRGDSAAYFCASSSSTGELFFGEGSRLTVL.